These T cell receptor beta chains were read from a single sample in a study of T cell repertoires and HLA-DP antigens. Which antigens these TCRs recognize remains unknown. Measured with immunoSEQ multiplex PCR; TCRdb has only the in-frame clones, and not every one. The sample holds about 73,000 clones, 80% seen once. Sequenced material: CD4+ T cells from PBMCs. The source of these receptors is a man aged 55 to 69 in good health and CMV-seronegative. The CDR3 runs from the conserved cysteine through the conserved F or W.

j_call,v_call,cdr3_aa
TRBJ2-7,TRBV5-1,CASSSGPNYEQYF
TRBJ1-3,TRBV23-1,CASSQPDSASGNTIYF
TRBJ2-3,TRBV27,CASSFGGLGGDTQYF
TRBJ2-5,TRBV30,CAWSPGGRETQYF
TRBJ2-3,TRBV29-1,CSAGSPAGATDTQYF
TRBJ2-3,TRBV11-1,CASTTFSFTDTQYF
TRBJ2-3,TRBV15,CATSMGQSSTDTQYF
TRBJ1-1,TRBV9,CASSADRGFTEAFF
TRBJ1-6,TRBV28,CASRIQGAESPLHF
TRBJ1-1,TRBV11-1,CASSLRGGNTEAFF
TRBJ1-4,TRBV7-9,CASSLAPGTVPAWDEKLFF
TRBJ2-3,TRBV6-1,CASRLAGDADTQYF
TRBJ2-1,TRBV5-4,CASSGGQGEIFYNEQFF
TRBJ1-2,TRBV5-1,CASSFDGTKGYGYTF
TRBJ1-4,TRBV4-2,CASSQHPLGTGNEKLFF
TRBJ1-2,TRBV28,CASRSQGMNYGYTF
TRBJ2-1,TRBV4-3,CASSQNGREFNEQFF
TRBJ2-1,TRBV15,CATSRNTYNEQFF
TRBJ2-1,TRBV15,CATSRDGGLLAGGPLYNEQFF
TRBJ2-1,TRBV6-5,CASRRTGQSYNEQFF
TRBJ2-5,TRBV5-4,CASSLGGTSGSSQTQYF
TRBJ1-1,TRBV9,CASSVGPGENTEAFF
TRBJ2-1,TRBV5-1,CASSLVVGGNEQFF
TRBJ2-5,TRBV14,CASSVRSQETQYF
TRBJ1-1,TRBV7-9,CASSWEGTEAFF
TRBJ2-1,TRBV7-2,CASGKRGSSYNEQFF
TRBJ2-2,TRBV5-1,CASSLQGANTGELFF
TRBJ1-2,TRBV7-3,CASRFTGTDYGYTF
TRBJ2-1,TRBV10-3,CAISPSGLNYNEQFF
TRBJ2-5,TRBV27,CASSLITGETQYF
TRBJ1-2,TRBV6-5,CASSSPPEVYGYTF
TRBJ2-1,TRBV21-1,CASSPNGKGSNEQFF
TRBJ1-2,TRBV18,CASSPRENTLSGYTF
TRBJ1-2,TRBV7-9,CASSFSAERGYTF
TRBJ2-3,TRBV9,CASSVSGRGTDTQYF
TRBJ1-2,TRBV6-1,CASSIRVGPNYGYTF
TRBJ2-5,TRBV5-4,CASNIGGGQETQYF
TRBJ1-6,TRBV28,CASSWPGNRNSPLHF
TRBJ1-6,TRBV2,CASSEAPGRGNSPLHF
TRBJ1-1,TRBV20-1,CSPRQGAGAFF
TRBJ1-2,TRBV6-6,CASSFDRAGGYTF
TRBJ2-2,TRBV7-3,CASSPMGGVNTGELFF
TRBJ1-2,TRBV5-6,CASSPTGGGYGYTF
TRBJ1-5,TRBV6-5,CASSPIFGPQHF
TRBJ2-3,TRBV7-6,CASSLWGSTDTQYF
TRBJ2-5,TRBV9,CASSPGTGGETQYF
TRBJ2-2,TRBV27,CASARAAGAAGELFF
TRBJ2-1,TRBV5-4,CASSLSTGRRNEQFF
TRBJ1-1,TRBV6-1,CASSDLVNTEAFF